This T cell receptor beta chain is from a study of T cells in tuberculosis. Overall study results and limits: Active tuberculosis TCR-alpha repertoires lay closer to GMM-specific TCRs than IGRA-negative controls, suggesting clonal expansion.

This clone was seen only once. No antigen is known for it. TCRdb keeps only in-frame clones here, not all; method: immunoSEQ multiplex PCR. Seen here are fewer than 35,000 clones, over 95% observed once, and the top ten hold 2% to 3%. This CDR3 region has 14 residues. The ends were cut back, 2 bases at V and 3 bases at J, with 10 bases in the middle. Germline CDR1 SEHNR, CDR2 FQNEAQ (reference sequence). This receptor was taken from a donor aged 10 to 29 with latent tuberculosis or without tuberculosis infection. Material for sequencing was PBMCs. The rearrangement uses TRBV7-9 and TRBJ1-2, with D unresolved. CDR3 region: CASSLRQADYGYTF. The CDR3 nucleotides are TGTGCCAGCAGCTTAAGGCAGGCTGACTATGGCTACACCTTC.